Each of the 26 T cell receptor beta chains below was sequenced from the same sample in a study of cytomegalovirus exposure and HLA in healthy donors. This table comes from immunoSEQ multiplex PCR, and its TCRdb copy is limited to in-frame clones, with some not included. The sample has 90,000 to 140,000 clones, about 85% seen once. The specimen sequenced was PBMCs. These receptors were taken from a woman in her late teens or twenties in good health and CMV-seropositive.

The chain combines TRBV18 with TRBJ2-2; TRBD2 agrees at 8 bases. This CDR3 contains 15 residues. CDR1 KGHSH and CDR2 LQKENI come from the germline V gene. Trimming at V came to 3 bases and at J to 6 bases, leaving 6 bases not matched to a gene. The CDR3 sequence: CASSPGTRGAGELFF. CDR3 sequence (DNA): TGTGCCAGCTCACCTGGGACTAGAGGGGCCGGGGAGCTGTTTTTT.

The J gene is TRBJ2-7, the V gene TRBV28, with 7 bases fitting TRBD2. V gave up 2 bases and J gave up 1 base; unmatched junction bases: 5. The CDR3 is 15 amino acids. Germline loops: CDR1 MDHEN, CDR2 SYDVKM. CDR3 amino acids: CASSLAGDRSYEQYF. CDR3 bases: TGTGCCAGCAGTTTAGCGGGAGATAGGTCCTACGAGCAGTACTTC.

This rearrangement joins TRBV7-8 to TRBJ1-5; no clear D. Looked up from germline, CDR1 is SGHVS and CDR2 is FQNEAQ. CDR3 length: 17 residues. Trimming took off 2 bases at V and 4 bases at J, with 18 bases between the two ends. CDR3 nucleotide sequence: TGTGCCAGCAGCTTACGGACGGAGGGCAGAGGTAATCAGCCCCAGCATTTT. Translation gives CASSLRTEGRGNQPQHF.

This clone appeared once. The V and J genes are TRBV5-1 and TRBJ2-3, with 16 bases lining up with TRBD2. CDR3 length equals 16 residues. The ends lost 3 bases at V and 6 bases at J; junction bases unmatched: 4. CDR1 is SGHRS and CDR2 is YFSETQ in the germline V gene. DNA for the CDR3: TGCGCCAGCAGCTCGCCGGGACTAGCGGGAGGGGATACGCAGTATTTT. Protein sequence: CASSSPGLAGGDTQYF.

The V gene is TRBV9, the J gene TRBJ2-1, with a possible D match to TRBD1 (6 bases). Germline V lookup: CDR1 SGDLS, CDR2 YYNGEE. The CDR3 sequence is 13 residues long. Trimming left V 3 bases short and J 6 bases short, with 10 bases between. The CDR3 here is CASSGNRVNEQFF. The CDR3 bases are TGTGCCAGCAGCGGAAACAGGGTCAATGAGCAGTTCTTC.

The gene calls are TRBV2 and TRBJ2-2, with D perhaps TRBD1 (5 bases). Germline values: CDR1 SNHLY, CDR2 FYNNEI. The CDR3 spans 14 residues. The germline V and J ends were trimmed by 4 bases and 4 bases, with 10 bases remaining between them. In DNA, the CDR3 is TGTGCCAGCAGTGCTAGGCAGGGCACCGGGGAGCTGTTTTTT. It is translated as CASSARQGTGELFF.

The V and J genes are TRBV18 and TRBJ2-1; D not resolved. Germline V CDR1 and CDR2: KGHSH, LQKENI. The germline V and J ends were trimmed by 2 bases and 4 bases, with 9 bases remaining between them. The CDR3 contains 14 residues. CDR3 bases: TGTGCCAGCTCACCAAATCGACTGTACAATGAGCAGTTCTTC. Its protein is CASSPNRLYNEQFF.

This clone was observed a few times. The chain recombines TRBV11-3 with TRBJ1-1; D unclear. Per the germline V gene, CDR1 is SGHNT and CDR2 is YENEEA. V lost 5 bases and J lost 1, with 17 bases in between. The CDR3 sequence is 16 residues long. CDR3: CASSPRWKEGNTEAFF. DNA of the CDR3: TGTGCCAGCAGCCCCAGATGGAAGGAGGGGAACACTGAAGCTTTCTTT. Full variable domain (remainder filled in from reference TRBV11-3 and TRBJ1-1): EAGVVQSPRYKIIEKKQPVAFWCNPISGHNTLYWYLQNLGQGPELLIRYENEEAVDDSQLPKDRFSAERLKGVDSTLKIQPAELGDSAVYLCASSPRWKEGNTEAFFGQGTRLTVV.

This clone occurred once. DNA for the CDR3: TGTGCCAGCAGTCATTTGGACAGTGTGGGGATCTCACCCCTCCACTTT. Translation: CASSHLDSVGISPLHF. V usage is TRBV2 and J usage is TRBJ1-6, with a possible D match to TRBD1 (6 bases). The germline V gene has CDR1 SNHLY and CDR2 FYNNEI. Trimming left V 5 bases short and J 10 bases short, with 21 bases between. This CDR3 spans 16 amino acids.

This chain uses TRBV11-3 with TRBJ2-2, with D possibly TRBD1 on 6 matching bases. CDR1 is SGHNT, CDR2 YENEEA, per germline. The V and J ends lost 2 bases and 6 bases respectively, with 13 bases between them. CDR3 length: 15 amino acids. CDR3 nucleotide sequence: TGTGCCAGCAGCTTACAGGGGCTATTCGCCGGGGAGCTGTTTTTT. Its translation: CASSLQGLFAGELFF.

The chain has TRBV5-1 and TRBJ1-1, with D unclear. Germline V gives CDR1 SGHRS, CDR2 YFSETQ. Between the trimmed V and J ends, which lost 2 bases and 0 bases, there was a span of 5 bases. The CDR3 runs to 13 residues. The CDR3 protein is CASSLQLNTEAFF. The CDR3 coding sequence is TGCGCCAGCAGCTTACAGCTGAACACTGAAGCTTTCTTT.

The rearrangement links TRBV28 to TRBJ1-3; 8 positions match TRBD1. In germline, CDR1 is MDHEN, CDR2 SYDVKM. This CDR3 has 16 residues. With V trimmed by 5 bases and J by 2 bases, 8 bases remained unmatched. CDR3 nucleotides: TGTGCCAGCAGTAGAACGGGACAGGTCCCTGGAAACACCATATATTTT. Protein product: CASSRTGQVPGNTIYF.

The genes are TRBV5-4 and TRBJ2-7; 10 bases are a match to TRBD1. This CDR3 spans 16 amino acids. The V and J ends lost 4 bases and 4 bases, in that order; junction bases with no gene match: 11. Germline loops: CDR1 SGHNT, CDR2 YYREEE (reference sequence). The CDR3 DNA sequence: TGTGCCAGCAGCCCACCCCCGGGACAGGGGCATTACGAGCAGTACTTC. It encodes CASSPPPGQGHYEQYF.

CDR3 bases: TGTGCCAGCAGTTTTCTCACTGGGGGGGCCGGCTATGGCTACACCTTC. Amino acids: CASSFLTGGAGYGYTF. The rearrangement links TRBV27 to TRBJ1-2; possibly TRBD1 for D (6 bases). The CDR3 runs to 16 residues. V lost 3 bases and J 4 bases, leaving 18 bases between the germline ends. Germline-derived CDR1 and CDR2 are MNHEY and SMNVEV (reference sequence).

The V and J genes are TRBV18 and TRBJ2-2; tentatively, D is TRBD1 (6 bases). Germline V gene lookup returns CDR1 KGHSH and CDR2 LQKENI. The V end lost 1 base, the J end lost 5 bases, and 11 bases lay between the germline ends. CDR3 length equals 15 residues. The CDR3 sequence: CASSPRNRATGELFF. CDR3 in DNA: TGTGCCAGCTCACCACGAAACAGGGCGACCGGGGAGCTGTTTTTT.

The chain joins TRBV7-7 to TRBJ2-1; TRBD1 is a possible D gene (6 bases). V lost 3 bases and J 4 bases, leaving 10 bases between the germline ends. Germline V lookup: CDR1 SSHAT, CDR2 FNYEAQ (reference sequence). The CDR3 is 14 amino acids. The CDR3 reads CASSFGRGYNEQFF. The CDR3 DNA is TGTGCCAGCAGCTTTGGCAGGGGATACAATGAGCAGTTCTTC.

The chain employs TRBV5-4 and TRBJ1-2; D possibly corresponds to TRBD1 (6 bases). The CDR3 contains 11 residues. Germline V CDR1 and CDR2: SGHNT, YYREEE (reference sequence). The V end lost 3 bases, the J end lost 8 bases, and 8 bases lay between the germline ends. The CDR3 reads CASSSTGGYTF. In DNA, the CDR3 is TGTGCCAGCAGCTCGACAGGAGGCTACACCTTC.

The chain carries TRBV19 and TRBJ1-5; possibly TRBD1 for D (5 bases). Germline CDR1 is LNHDA and CDR2 is SQIVND (reference sequence). The CDR3 is made up of 13 amino acids. The V gene lost 3 bases and the J gene lost 4 bases, with 7 bases spanning the gap. This CDR3 is CASSMQGNQPQHF. As DNA, the CDR3 is TGTGCCAGTAGTATGCAGGGTAATCAGCCCCAGCATTTT.

This clone occurred once. The chain combines TRBV19 with TRBJ1-1; D remains ambiguous. The CDR3 length is 14 residues. The ends were cut back, 3 bases at V and 4 bases at J, with 12 bases in the middle. Germline-derived CDR1 and CDR2 are LNHDA and SQIVND (reference sequence). CDR3 sequence: CASSMVSGSTEAFF. DNA for the CDR3: TGTGCCAGTAGTATGGTCTCTGGCTCCACTGAAGCTTTCTTT.

The J gene is TRBJ1-1, the V gene TRBV27, with a possible D match to TRBD1 (5 bases). The CDR3 length is 14 residues. The V and J ends lost 0 bases and 3 bases respectively, with 8 bases between them. Germline CDR1 is MNHEY and CDR2 is SMNVEV (reference sequence). The CDR3 protein is CASSLSGGDTEAFF. The CDR3 DNA sequence: TGTGCCAGCAGTTTATCGGGGGGGGACACTGAAGCTTTCTTT.

The rearrangement uses TRBV9 and TRBJ1-2; D may be TRBD1 (6 bases). CDR1 and CDR2 from the germline V gene are SGDLS and YYNGEE. The CDR3 extends over 14 amino acids. The V and J ends lost 0 bases and 4 bases respectively, with 10 bases between them. The CDR3 DNA follows: TGTGCCAGCAGCGTAGCGGACAGTCTCTATGGCTACACCTTC. Its protein product is CASSVADSLYGYTF.

The gene calls are TRBV18 and TRBJ2-5, with 9 bases matching TRBD2. This CDR3 region has 16 residues. Trimming removed 1 base from V and 2 bases from J; junction bases left unmatched: 5. The V gene's germline CDR1 is KGHSH and CDR2 LQKENI. This CDR3 is CASSPLRGGNQETQYF. CDR3 nucleotides: TGTGCCAGCTCACCACTGCGGGGGGGAAATCAAGAGACCCAGTACTTC.

This rearrangement joins TRBV7-6 to TRBJ2-1; 10 nucleotides agree with TRBD1. The CDR3 has 15 amino acids. Trimming took 5 bases from V and 3 from J; bases not matched to a gene: 4. In germline, CDR1 is SGHVS, CDR2 FNYEAQ. The CDR3 DNA sequence: TGTGCCAGCAGCCCTTGGACAGGGGGCTACAATGAGCAGTTCTTC. It codes for CASSPWTGGYNEQFF.

The chain carries TRBV5-6 and TRBJ2-5, with 8 bases matching TRBD1. Germline V lookup: CDR1 SGHDT, CDR2 YYEEEE. The length of the CDR3 is 13 residues. The ends lost 5 bases at V and 5 bases at J; junction bases unmatched: 5. This CDR3 reads CASSTGGTETQYF. The CDR3 coding sequence is TGTGCCAGCAGTACAGGGGGTACGGAGACCCAGTACTTC.

The count of this clone is one. The CDR3: CASSLSRGYNEQFF. The CDR3 nucleotides are TGTGCCAGCAGTTTATCTAGGGGGTACAATGAGCAGTTCTTC. This chain links TRBV27 with TRBJ2-1; weak D call: TRBD1 (6 bases). With 0 bases removed from V and 4 bases from J, the gap between germline ends came to 7 bases. The germline V gene has CDR1 MNHEY and CDR2 SMNVEV (reference sequence). The CDR3 is 14 residues long.

The rearrangement uses TRBV28 and TRBJ2-5; D possibly corresponds to TRBD2 (5 bases). The CDR3 consists of 15 residues. Looked up from germline, CDR1 is MDHEN and CDR2 is SYDVKM. Trimming took 3 bases from V and 2 from J, leaving 13 bases between them. The CDR3 here is CASSLGAGVQETQYF. In nucleotides, the CDR3 is TGTGCCAGCAGTTTGGGAGCCGGGGTTCAAGAGACCCAGTACTTC.